This T cell receptor beta chain was recorded in a study of T cell responses to AZD1222 COVID-19 vaccine. Produced via immunoSEQ multiplex PCR; TCRdb's table is partial and in-frame only. In the table there are 100,000 to 150,000 clones, around nine tenths of which are singletons. Findings of the study overall: Donors in the cohort were predominantly white British and more often female, and clonal diversity was possibly underestimated. Two doses of AZD1222 preceded a rise in Spike-specific TCR breadth and depth.

V shed 5 bases and J shed 1 base, with 13 bases lying between them. The germline gives CDR1 LNHNV, CDR2 YYDKDF (reference sequence). The CDR3 runs to 15 residues. This clone was counted a single time. The antigen is not known. Second-dose recipients at about 4 or about 12 weeks were treated as one pooled group. This chain uses TRBV15 with TRBJ2-3; D might be TRBD1 (5 bases). This receptor was taken from an adult who received the AZD1222 COVID-19 vaccine. This specimen consisted of peripheral blood, obtained 28 days after the second AZD1222 dose. CDR3 in DNA: TGTGCCACCAGCGCCAATTTAGGGGGCACAGATACGCAGTATTTT. As protein: CATSANLGGTDTQYF.